This is a list of T cell receptor beta chains from one sample in a study of technical replicates of blood from four donors. Here immunoSEQ multiplex PCR was the method, and the copy in TCRdb shows in-frame clones only, minus some. The sample includes about 68,000 clones, around 97% of them seen just once. Sequencing was done on a sample of T cells isolated from PBMCs. The receptors come from a human donor in good health. The CDR3 runs from the conserved cysteine through the conserved F or W. A D gene is named only where the DNA matches it firmly. Clone sizes are given selectively: once, few, many, or a class where the clone is expanded.

TRBJ1-1 | NA | TRBV19 | TRBD1 | CASSIGGTGGTEAFF | TGTGCCAGTAGTATAGGAGGGACAGGGGGCACTGAAGCTTTCTTT
TRBJ2-4 | NA | TRBV30 | NA | CAWAWGRMDIQYF | TGTGCCTGGGCCTGGGGGAGGATGGACATTCAGTACTTC
TRBJ1-1 | NA | TRBV7-7 | NA | CASSLGEDTEAFF | TGTGCTAGCAGCTTAGGGGAGGACACTGAAGCTTTCTTT
TRBJ2-1 | NA | TRBV19 | TRBD1 | CASRYGTGDYNEQFF | TGTGCCAGTAGATACGGGACAGGGGATTACAATGAGCAGTTCTTC
TRBJ1-1 | NA | TRBV10-3 | TRBD1 | CAIRGQGSMNTEAFF | TGTGCCATCAGGGGACAGGGCTCAATGAACACTGAAGCTTTCTTT
TRBJ1-2 | NA | TRBV14 | NA | CASSLIGRDHGYTF | TGTGCCAGCAGCCTTATTGGGAGGGACCATGGCTACACCTTC
TRBJ1-1 | NA | TRBV18 | NA | CASSGTGDTEAFF | TGTGCCAGCTCAGGGACTGGGGACACTGAAGCTTTCTTT
TRBJ2-7 | NA | TRBV19 | TRBD2 | CASSIQAGGAYEQYF | TGTGCCAGTAGTATACAAGCGGGGGGTGCCTACGAGCAGTACTTC
TRBJ2-5 | NA | TRBV19 | TRBD1 | CASSVDRGYDETQYF | TGTGCCAGTAGTGTCGACAGGGGTTATGATGAGACCCAGTACTTC
TRBJ2-3 | NA | TRBV6-1 | NA | CASSEWGEEGTDTQYF | TGTGCCAGCAGTGAATGGGGGGAGGAGGGCACAGATACGCAGTATTTT
TRBJ2-7 | NA | TRBV28 | TRBD2 | CASSLGPGLGYEQYF | TGTGCCAGCAGCCTAGGCCCGGGACTAGGCTACGAGCAGTACTTC
TRBJ2-7 | NA | TRBV7-9 | TRBD1 | CASSWDRDEQYF | TGTGCCAGCAGCTGGGACAGGGACGAGCAGTACTTC
TRBJ1-5 | once | TRBV9 | TRBD1 | CASSETGGFNQPQHF | TGTGCCAGCAGCGAGACAGGGGGATTCAATCAGCCCCAGCATTTT
TRBJ1-5 | NA | TRBV7-9 | NA | CASSSDRESNQPQHF | TGTGCCAGCAGCTCGGACAGAGAGAGCAATCAGCCCCAGCATTTT
TRBJ2-3 | NA | TRBV4-2 | NA | CASSQDTYDTDTQYF | TGTGCCAGCAGCCAAGATACATATGACACAGATACGCAGTATTTT
TRBJ1-1 | NA | TRBV2 | NA | CASSESGGTEAFF | TGTGCCAGCAGTGAATCGGGGGGCACTGAAGCTTTCTTT
TRBJ1-1 | NA | TRBV30 | TRBD1 | CAWSRGTEAFF | TGTGCCTGGAGCAGGGGGACTGAAGCTTTCTTT